This TCR beta chain derives from a study of cytomegalovirus exposure and HLA in healthy donors (dated by TCRdb to about 2017). In the study overall: In an earlier analysis of under 600 of the donors, about 270 Gb of sequence data and 100 million or so unique TCR beta sequences from about 180 million T cells were reported. An early release covering roughly 640 HLA-typed donors comprised around 300 gigabases of sequencing data and around 86 million unique TCR sequences. The genetic ancestry cluster associated with self-reported Caucasian donors included 65% to 90% of the roughly 380 genotyped donors. The study was designed to test whether signatures of past pathogen exposure could be identified by cataloging public T cell receptors. The study used immunosequencing to profile the T cell repertoires of approximately 650 subjects and linked those repertoires to cytomegalovirus serostatus. Besides the first cohort of roughly 640 subjects, a separate validation cohort made up of over 95 different subjects was used. The study combined high-throughput TCR immunosequencing, statistical association of individual TCRs with disease status, and machine learning to predict cytomegalovirus infection status. In a later analysis, previously published TCR beta repertoires from 500 to 750 donors were re-analyzed and high-resolution HLA genotyping was added so that TCR occurrence patterns could be studied. Rather than using new phenotypic data, the later analysis identified candidate immune exposures from TCR beta sequences and from how often those sequences occurred across donors. In an earlier analysis of 500 to 650 of the donors, high-throughput TCR beta sequencing was used to judge whether each TCR beta V gene segment behaved as functional or pseudogenic. Donor age, sex, ethnicity and CMV serostatus were collected together with the repertoire data. Genome-wide SNP genotypes for about three fifths of the roughly 670 donors were used in a later genetic analysis, which treated that subset as a discovery cohort. All discovery cohort repertoires had been generated on a single sequencing platform. HLA typing included class I and class II loci at four-digit resolution. The number of typed donors differed by locus: about 620-630 for A, B, C, DRB1 and DQB1; approximately 520 for DQA1; 606 for DPA1; and 450 to 480 for DPB1. Roughly five DR-DQ haplotypes were treated as single units for association and clustering because of strong linkage in the cohort. On average, around 240,000 unique TCR beta nucleotide sequences were sequenced per donor among fewer than 500 genotyped donors of the cohort, with 15% to 20% of those sequences being non-productive.

The germline V gene gives CDR1 as SNHLY and CDR2 as FYNNEI. From the cysteine up to the phenylalanine, the CDR3 has a length of 14 residues. Only the CDR3 DNA is retained, 42 bases long and in frame from the first base. Cut back by 0 bases and 5 bases, the V and J ends lie 10 bases apart. On this clone: What this receptor recognizes is not known. Base qualities were left out, and no much larger clone turns up one base away.

Libraries came from the immunoSEQ multiplex PCR assay. For the multiplex PCR, a mixture combining 60 forward primers for TCR Vbeta segments and 13 reverse primers for TCR Jbeta segments was used. Amplification of the CDR3 region of rearranged TCR beta genes was performed with a multiplex PCR assay on genomic DNA. The amplified TCR beta libraries were sequenced on the Illumina HiSeq System as 87-base-pair reads. Turning to the authors' computational methods: In a later analysis, tens of millions of unique TCR beta chains were counted across the 500 to 850 repertoires, and about 10 million of these chains were shared by at least two donors. To remove PCR and sequencing errors, raw reads were error-corrected and collapsed into unique sequences using a nearest-neighbor algorithm that merged closely related sequences. Alignment of CDR3 sequences to IMGT reference sequences was used to assign V, D and J gene segments. For a sequence to be retained, a match of at least six nucleotides to both a V gene segment and a J gene segment was required. A rearrangement was called productive if the CDR3 had no stop codons and remained in frame with V and J, and every other rearrangement was called non-productive. Following IMGT convention, CDR3 was defined as the stretch from the second conserved V-encoded cysteine up to the conserved J-encoded phenylalanine. In an earlier analysis of around 640 of the donors, sequences lacking an unambiguous match to a single V gene segment were excluded. In an earlier analysis of approximately 500 of the donors, a V segment was called functional when productive rearrangements were above 56.7%, and segregating when the standard deviation between donors exceeded 5%. A statistical classification framework was developed to diagnose cytomegalovirus status using the catalog of TCR beta chain sequences. A later analysis assigned V and J genes by comparing TCR nucleotide sequences with IMGT/GENE-DB human TR gene sequences. In a later analysis, CDR3 sequences and most-parsimonious VDJ recombination scenarios were assigned using the TCRdist pipeline. In a later analysis, every TCR beta chain was defined by the combination of its CDR3 amino acid sequence and its V-gene family, and reads without a unique V-gene family were dropped. As a way to deal with suspected cross-contamination and a sequencing artifact, a later analysis dropped roughly 620 nucleotide sequences that were highly shared and had low generation probability. In a later analysis, a clonal expansion index was calculated for each public chain from normalized within-repertoire ranks of inferred template counts. A later analysis computed generation probabilities with a VDJ recombination model fitted to out-of-frame rearrangements, and checked the results against IGoR. Hypergeometric tests were used in a later analysis to score TCR-TCR, TCR-HLA and TCR-CMV co-occurrence, with a repertoire-size bias correction applied to the TCR pairs. In a later analysis, false discovery rates were estimated by permuting HLA or CMV assignments 20 times. A later analysis grouped co-occurring TCRs with DBSCAN, adding TCRdist sequence similarity when clustering within HLA-allele-positive subsets. For co-occurrence clustering, repertoires with fewer than 30,000 or more than 120,000 public chains were excluded, along with four to six repertoires with anomalous nucleotide sharing. This is the immuneACCESS table as TCRdb keeps it, with only in-frame sequences that have V and J called. A part of the clones is gone; compared with another copy, unresolved V genes explain less than half, and the rest is unexplained. The D gene and trimming were derived from the DNA, and the V and J assignments and clone size from that table. In this sample the table shows about 160,000 clones, 75% to 90% of which occur a single time. The top ten clones comprise over 1.5% of the sample.

On the study overall, not on this receptor specifically: According to a later genetic analysis, donors in an Asian-associated ancestry cluster had fewer N-insertions in productive TCRs than the approximately 610-donor mean. A later analysis found that most CMV-associated TCR beta chains appeared HLA-restricted, with HLA associations seemingly driven largely by CMV exposure. Broadly in line with IMGT annotations, most TCR beta V segments showed up in productive rearrangements about 87% or about 30% of the time in an earlier analysis of 450 to 600 of the donors. In a later analysis, HLA-associated TCR beta chains showed more clonal expansion and lower generation probabilities than non-associated chains that were equally common. Correlated functional status among segregating V segments might reflect linkage disequilibrium, but an unknown experimental factor could not be ruled out. Because the 87-base-pair reads could not distinguish some IMGT-functional V segments, including TRBV6-2 and TRBV6-3, those segments were excluded. Most TCR sequences were seen in very few donors, while some public TCRs were found in many individuals. Because HLA typing was missing for some donors at each locus, association tests included only the typed subset. Assigning TCR associations to individual alleles was difficult when HLA alleles, especially DR and DQ, strongly co-occurred. The earlier analysis of about 600 of the donors excluded 15 to 20 rarely observed V segments, including chromosome 9 orphons, because counts were too low. CMV serostatus was the only immune exposure information available for the cohort. Sequencing depth was assumed to be roughly uniform across donors in the presence/absence analyses, though that assumption may not hold. The study gave a list of 150 to 200 TCR beta chains associated with cytomegalovirus. A cluster of highly shared sequence variants was judged likely to be a technical artifact of the sequencing pipeline. V-gene and J-gene trimming of TCR beta chains was associated with a missense DCLRE1C variant in a later genetic analysis, and the association was replicated in an independent cohort. According to a later analysis, TCR association rates differed among HLA loci, with DRB1 alleles showing the most associated TCRs and HLA-C alleles showing the fewest. In a later analysis, several top co-occurrence clusters were reported to appear linked to parvovirus B19, influenza, CMV and Epstein-Barr virus. The classifier was reported to diagnose cytomegalovirus status with high specificity and sensitivity in both the original cohort and the validation cohort. Specific HLA alleles were associated with around 18,000 TCR beta sequences at a false discovery rate of 0.05 in a later analysis. In this cohort, only TCR beta chains were sequenced, and detectable features were limited by the absence of alpha or paired-chain data. According to the authors, the approach could potentially be generalized to other disease states and immunological phenotypes. A further reported finding was that TCR beta sequences accurately predicted the HLA-A and HLA-B alleles for most subjects in the first cohort. In vitro tests confirmed that a few of the cytomegalovirus-associated TCR beta chains recognize cytomegalovirus antigens.

The cohort comprised several hundred healthy bone marrow donors. All cohort members were sampled while nominally healthy, although unrecorded immune exposures were likely present. The donor was CMV seronegative and was included in the group of a few hundred seronegative cohort members. Each donor provided a peripheral blood sample, and peripheral blood mononuclear cells were used for TCR beta sequencing. Genomic DNA was extracted from the blood cell samples with the Qiagen DNeasy Blood Extraction Kit. This TCR derives from a woman aged 18 to 35 in good health and CMV-seronegative. The sample taken for sequencing was PBMCs. The chain joins TRBV2 to TRBJ2-5, with a tentative D gene TRBD1 over 6 matching bases. The CDR3 protein: CASSEASRGETQYF. Here is the DNA: TGTGCCAGCAGTGAAGCTTCGAGGGGGGAGACCCAGTACTTC.